This T cell receptor (beta chain) was documented in a study of technical replicates of blood from several donors. Method: immunoSEQ multiplex PCR; TCRdb's copy keeps in-frame clones and lacks some. The repertoire holds over 55,000 clones, around 87% seen once, with roughly 5.2% in the top ten. Germline CDR1 and CDR2: MGHDK and SYGVNS. This CDR3 contains 15 residues. V dropped 4 bases and J dropped 0; count of bases not matched to a gene: 5. This clonotype was sampled from a human donor in good health. Some clones in this sample may be carry-over from other donors' samples. The sequenced sample was PBMCs. This sequence joins TRBV25-1 and TRBJ2-7; 8 bases agree with TRBD1. CDR3 loop: CASSAPTGASYEQYF. CDR3 sequence (DNA): TGTGCCAGCAGTGCTCCGACAGGGGCCTCCTACGAGCAGTACTTC.